This T cell receptor beta chain was identified during a study of tumor-infiltrating lymphocytes in primary liver carcinoma. Overall study context: The patients included men and women who were aged 30 to 69 years.

Study-wide findings and caveats: Paired tumor-adjacent and tumor-blood samples overlapped less than tumor region pairs did. Tumors had a significantly higher top-250-clone fraction than blood (p = 0.039).

The authors made TCR beta cDNA from about 500 ng total RNA with a constant-region primer. Libraries covering TCR beta were generated through three nested multiplex PCR rounds (using a slightly modified ARM-PCR). The first two PCR rounds used TRBV1-TRBV30 forward primers with a C-beta reverse primer, roughly 10 cycles each. TCRdb passed the multiplex PCR reads through MiXCR, listing each CDR3 protein once. The table records approximately 45,000 distinct CDR3 sequences, about 75% of them present only once. Germline V CDR1 and CDR2: SGHKS, YYEKEE (reference sequence). This CDR3 contains 17 residues. The source material, 20-30 mg of unsorted bulk tissue, was used to co-extract RNA and DNA. Every patient had chronic HBV infection and was treatment-naive. Points on this clonotype: Its matching antigen is unknown. Sequence at one end of the junction differs from germline and may be a read error.

This sequence was found in a woman aged 25 to 45 with primary liver carcinoma and hepatitis B virus infection. The sequencing input was tumor-adjacent normal liver tissue. The chain uses TRBV5-5 and TRBJ2-7, with TRBD1 matching 8 bases. The CDR3 is CTSSLKDRAHSSYEQYF. Here the CDR3 DNA reads TGTACCAGCAGCTTGAAGGACAGGGCGCACAGCTCCTACGAGCAGTACTTT.